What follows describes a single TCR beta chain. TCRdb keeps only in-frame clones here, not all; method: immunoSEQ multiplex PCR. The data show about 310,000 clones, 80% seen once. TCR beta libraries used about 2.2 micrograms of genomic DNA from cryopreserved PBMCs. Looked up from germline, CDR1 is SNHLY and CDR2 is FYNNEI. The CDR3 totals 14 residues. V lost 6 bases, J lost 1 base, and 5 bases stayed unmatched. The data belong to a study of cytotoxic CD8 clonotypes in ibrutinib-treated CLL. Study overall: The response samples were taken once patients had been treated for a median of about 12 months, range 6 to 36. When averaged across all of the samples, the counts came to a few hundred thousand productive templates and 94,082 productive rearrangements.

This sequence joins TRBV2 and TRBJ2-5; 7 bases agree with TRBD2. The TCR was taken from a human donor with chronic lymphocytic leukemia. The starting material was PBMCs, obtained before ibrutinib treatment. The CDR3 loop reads CASSPTSVQETQYF. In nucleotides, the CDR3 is TGTGCCAGCAGCCCAACTAGCGTCCAAGAGACCCAGTACTTC.